The following is a T cell receptor (beta chain) sequence with its context. Its antigen remains unknown. This sample was included in a study of vaccination and CD4 T cells after COVID-19. About the study: Overlapping SARS-CoV-2, HCoV-NL63, HCoV-OC43 and HCoV-229E spike peptides were used to stimulate cells.

Time point denoted: late sampling 161 to 241 days after vaccination in three convalescent patients. Stated treatment: roughly 10-day PBMC culture with coronavirus spike peptide pools or control peptides (ViraFEST assay). ViraFEST sequenced TCRs after peptide-pool expansion of antigen-specific T cells. CDR3 length equals 12 residues. Trimming pared 3 bases from V and 6 bases from J, leaving 12 bases between. Per the germline V gene, CDR1 is DFQATT and CDR2 is SNEGSKA (reference sequence). With the Oncomine TCR Beta short-read assay, DNA from cultured CD4+ T cells was sequenced. TCRdb reprocessed the PCR reads via MiXCR and lists one record per CDR3 protein. The sample consists of 20,000 to 25,000 distinct CDR3 sequences, about half of them appearing once.

The material was CD4+ T cells from blood, cultured in vitro, obtained about 7 months after SARS-CoV-2 vaccination. The sequence came from a human donor who had recovered from COVID-19. The chain recombines TRBV20-1 with TRBJ2-7; perhaps TRBD2 as D (6 bases). As DNA, the CDR3 is TGCAGTGCTAGCGGGAGACCCTTCGAGCAGTACTTC. Translating it yields CSASGRPFEQYF.